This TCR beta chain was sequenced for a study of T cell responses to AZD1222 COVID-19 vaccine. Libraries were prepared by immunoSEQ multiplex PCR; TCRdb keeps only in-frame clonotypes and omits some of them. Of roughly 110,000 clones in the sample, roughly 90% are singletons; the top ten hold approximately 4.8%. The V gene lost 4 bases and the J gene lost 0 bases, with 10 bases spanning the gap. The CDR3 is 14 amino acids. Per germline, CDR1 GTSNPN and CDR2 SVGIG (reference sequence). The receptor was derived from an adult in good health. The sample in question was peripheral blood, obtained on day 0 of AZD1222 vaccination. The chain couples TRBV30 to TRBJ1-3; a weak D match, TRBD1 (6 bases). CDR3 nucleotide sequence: TGTGCCTGGAATCGGGGGCGCTCTGGAAACACCATATATTTT. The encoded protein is CAWNRGRSGNTIYF.